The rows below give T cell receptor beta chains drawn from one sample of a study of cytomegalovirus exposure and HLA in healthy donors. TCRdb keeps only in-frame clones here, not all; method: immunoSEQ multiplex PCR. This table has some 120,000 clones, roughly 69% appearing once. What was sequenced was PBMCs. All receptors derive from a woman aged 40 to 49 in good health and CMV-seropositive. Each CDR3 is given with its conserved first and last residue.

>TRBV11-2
CASSSGTVNSPLHF
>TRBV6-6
CASSYSRNIGNTIYF
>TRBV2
CASSGQLYSYNSPLHF
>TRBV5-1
CASSEQGSSYNSPLHF
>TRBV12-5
CASGLTSNSETQYF
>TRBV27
CASSERLNTQPQHF
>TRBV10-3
CAISESIRGYGYTF
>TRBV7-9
CASSPDTGVADTQYF
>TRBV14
CASSQETGFHSNQPQHF
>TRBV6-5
CASSRDREYYGYTF
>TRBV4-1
CASSLAPGQGNEKLFF
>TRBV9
CASSVDGASTEAFF
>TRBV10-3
CAINSRDTENYGYTF
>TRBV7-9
CASRPTGGFEKLFF
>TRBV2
CASSADRSRNSPLHF
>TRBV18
CASSPTRENTEAFF
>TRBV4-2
CASSQVLAEETQYF
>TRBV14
CASSQEAFGTGERETQYF
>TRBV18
CASSPAGGEETQYF
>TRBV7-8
CASSPSLRTGGYTF
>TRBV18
CASSPGQTSNQPQHF
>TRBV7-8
CASSRDINTEAFF
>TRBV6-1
CASSPGTSNYGYTF
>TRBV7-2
CASSPPGGTVYNEQFF
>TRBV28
CASRRTGANYGYTF
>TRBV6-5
CASRAPGAFDEAFF
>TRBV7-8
CASSRARVWTEAFF
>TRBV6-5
CASSYSAGLTEAFF
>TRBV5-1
CASSSRGTSGSETQYF
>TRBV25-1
CASSELDPAKNIQYF
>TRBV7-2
CASSPNRRDGYTF
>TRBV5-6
CASSLARVANTGELFF
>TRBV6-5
CASSSRTGQETQYF
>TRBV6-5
CASSYWAGAGYTF
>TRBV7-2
CASSSPEGPNTGELFF
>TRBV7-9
CASTASGYGELEQYF
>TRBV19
CASSSHLNQPQHF
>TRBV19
CASSIQGNTEAFF
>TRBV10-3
CAIQRAPSTDTQYF
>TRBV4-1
CASSQGGGVLVETQYF
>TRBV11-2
CASSFTTGSGRSSYNEQFF
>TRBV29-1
CSVAAGTGGQTQYF
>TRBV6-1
CASRLGTENTEAFF
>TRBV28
CASSSRNQEARTEAFF
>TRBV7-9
CASSRGLAGKMVGETQYF
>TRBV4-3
CASSQDRTGGTDTQYF
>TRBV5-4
CASSLDGTGTYGYTF
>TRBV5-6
CASSLPEGGGGYGYTF
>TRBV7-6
CASSLGAALSKAGNTIYF
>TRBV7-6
CASSLSPDNLNTEAFF
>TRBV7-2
CASSVYRAYEQYF
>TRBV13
CASSPDRGRGKLFF
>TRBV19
CASRDRGTYGYTF
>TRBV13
CASSEQGAGKLFF